The rows below give T cell receptor beta chains drawn from one sample of a study of neurological immune-mediated disorders. MiXCR was run by TCRdb on the 5' RACE reads, yielding one entry per CDR3 protein. The sample consists of about 57,000 distinct CDR3 sequences, around 10% of them appearing once. Sequencing was carried out using PBMCs. The receptors derive from a male donor with HTLV-1-associated myelopathy (HAM/TSP). CDR3s include the opening cysteine and the closing phenylalanine or tryptophan. The D gene is left open where the match is weak. For some rows the clone size is stated as once, few or many, or as a class when expanded; others skip it.

J gene,D gene,clone size,V gene,CDR3 protein,CDR3 DNA
TRBJ2-4,-,many,TRBV5-6,CASSLSGSEIQYF,TGTGCCAGCAGCTTGTCGGGCAGCGAGATTCAGTACTTC
TRBJ2-7,-,-,TRBV20-1,CSASRGSDYEQYF,TGCAGTGCTAGTAGGGGCAGTGACTACGAGCAGTACTTC
TRBJ2-3,TRBD2,medium-sized,TRBV20-1,CSARDTSGEADTQYF,TGCAGTGCTAGAGATACTAGCGGGGAAGCAGATACGCAGTATTTT
TRBJ2-1,TRBD1,many,TRBV5-1,CASSIGTGGDNEQFF,TGCGCCAGCAGCATCGGGACAGGGGGGGACAATGAGCAGTTCTTC
TRBJ2-5,-,many,TRBV10-3,CAISEGQMETQYF,TGTGCCATCAGTGAAGGTCAGATGGAGACCCAGTACTTC
TRBJ1-2,-,many,TRBV6-6,CASTPLPGHGYTF,TGTGCCAGCACCCCGCTCCCAGGGCATGGCTACACCTTC
TRBJ2-7,TRBD1,many,TRBV20-1,CSPDRGGDEQYF,TGCAGTCCGGACAGGGGGGGGGACGAGCAGTACTTC
TRBJ2-1,TRBD1,-,TRBV14,CASNQTGTGSYNEQFF,TGTGCCAGCAACCAAACCGGGACAGGCTCCTACAATGAGCAGTTCTTC
TRBJ1-5,-,many,TRBV4-2,CASSLGNDNQPQHF,TGTGCCAGCAGCCTCGGGAATGACAATCAGCCCCAGCATTTT
TRBJ1-1,-,many,TRBV3-1,CASSTTGFTEAFF,TGTGCCAGCAGTACCACAGGTTTCACTGAAGCTTTCTTT